One TCR beta chain is described in this entry. CDR3 and TCR beta VDJ profiling relied on a genomic DNA template. MiXCR was run by TCRdb on the reads, yielding one entry per CDR3 protein. This table holds under 350,000 distinct CDR3 sequences, approximately 57% found once. This sample is part of a study of CD8+CD57+ T cells in acquired aplastic anemia. Selection for sequencing was limited to patients who had shown CD8+CD57+ cell expansion by flow cytometry. The source is a human donor with aplastic anemia. Sequencing was done on a sample of sorted CD4+, CD8+, or CD8+CD57+ T cells (not recorded which) from PBMCs.

The CDR3 loop is CSRASMGQYNSPLHF. The CDR3 DNA follows: TGCAGCCGTGCTAGTATGGGACAGTATAATTCACCCCTCCACTTT. This sequence joins TRBV20-1 and TRBJ1-6, with 7 bases identical to TRBD1. CDR1 and CDR2 (germline): DFQATT, SNEGSKA (reference sequence). The CDR3 runs to 15 residues.